The T cell receptor (beta chain) described here comes from a study of shared clonotypes between healthy human individuals. Study-wide results and limits: Generation probabilities were higher for clonotypes shared across all four sorted-subset donors than for unshared ones. The small donor group covered limited genetic and exposure diversity. Richness estimates generally favored naive over memory subsets.

Sequencing used immunoSEQ multiplex PCR; TCRdb keeps in-frame clones, though not all of them. Seen here are roughly 2,300,000 clones, about nine tenths observed once, and the top ten hold 0.37%. The V segment lost 4 bases and the J segment 14 bases; nucleotides outside the gene matches: 8. The germline V gene has CDR1 MNHNY and CDR2 SVGAGI (reference sequence). The CDR3 consists of 12 residues. About this clone: Its antigen is not known.

This TCR was recovered from a man younger than 35 in good health. Some clones in this sample may be carry-over from other donors' samples. The chain is built from TRBV6-6 and TRBJ2-1; 7 bases agree with TRBD2. The sequenced sample was naive CD4+ T cells from PBMCs. Subset given: CD45RA+ positively selected. CDR3 nucleotide sequence: TGTGCCAGCAGTTCACGACTAGCCCAAGAGTTCTTC. Translation gives CASSSRLAQEFF.